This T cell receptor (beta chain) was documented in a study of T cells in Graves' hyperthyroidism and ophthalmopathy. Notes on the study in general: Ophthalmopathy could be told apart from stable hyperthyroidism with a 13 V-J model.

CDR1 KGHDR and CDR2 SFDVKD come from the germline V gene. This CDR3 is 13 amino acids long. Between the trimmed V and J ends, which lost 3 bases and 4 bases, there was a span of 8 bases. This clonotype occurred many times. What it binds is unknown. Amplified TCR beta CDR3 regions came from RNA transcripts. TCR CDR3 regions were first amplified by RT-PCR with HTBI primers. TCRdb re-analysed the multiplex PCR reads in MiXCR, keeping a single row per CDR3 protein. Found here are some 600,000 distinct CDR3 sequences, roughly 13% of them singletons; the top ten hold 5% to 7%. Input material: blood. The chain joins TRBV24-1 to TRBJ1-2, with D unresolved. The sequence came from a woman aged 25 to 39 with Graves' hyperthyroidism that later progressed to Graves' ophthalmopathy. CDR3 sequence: CATSDADTYGYTF. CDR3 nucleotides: TGTGCCACCAGTGATGCTGACACCTATGGCTACACCTTC.